Listed here are 13 T cell receptor beta chains from one sample, sequenced in a study of beta chain features in type 1 diabetes. What was sequenced were expressed TCRB transcripts, since all of the isolated RNA had been reverse transcribed. Some clones are missing from TCRdb's copy, which holds only in-frame ones; the method was immunoSEQ multiplex PCR. The table lists around 500,000 clones, around 10% of them singletons. Material for sequencing was naive CD4+ T cells from blood. These receptors came from a woman between 18 and 30 years old in good health.

This chain uses TRBV25-1 with TRBJ2-7, with D hard to call. Deletions cut 5 bases from V and 4 bases from J, with 12 bases between. This CDR3 is built from 13 residues. The germline gives CDR1 MGHDK, CDR2 SYGVNS. The CDR3: CASSSLSLYEQYF. The CDR3 bases are TGTGCCAGCAGTTCCCTGAGTCTTTACGAGCAGTACTTC.

The chain employs TRBV5-5 and TRBJ2-4; a possible D gene is TRBD1 (5 bases). The CDR3 runs 13 residues. Looked up from germline, CDR1 is SGHKS and CDR2 is YYEKEE (reference sequence). V lost 4 bases and J 6 bases, leaving 11 bases between the germline ends. The DNA for the CDR3 is TGTGCCAGCAGCATGGTTAGGGGAAACATTCAGTACTTC. It is translated as CASSMVRGNIQYF.

This clone has more than one count but fewer than ten. The chain's CDR3 is CASIPGRSSYEQYF. The CDR3 nucleotides are TGTGCCAGCATTCCCGGGAGGAGTTCCTACGAGCAGTACTTC. J is TRBJ2-7 and V is TRBV2, with 7 bases matching TRBD2. V dropped 7 bases and J dropped 1; count of bases not matched to a gene: 7. The germline V gene has CDR1 SNHLY and CDR2 FYNNEI. The CDR3 extends over 14 amino acids.

A few counts support this clone. The V call is TRBV2, the J call TRBJ2-3; a possible D gene is TRBD2 (5 bases). The CDR3 is 14 amino acids. V gave up 8 bases and J gave up 4 bases, with 16 bases separating them. Germline CDR1 SNHLY, CDR2 FYNNEI. DNA of the CDR3: TGTGCCAGCGAACGGGGTGTAGGCCCAGATACGCAGTATTTT. Protein: CASERGVGPDTQYF.

About this clone: Other DNA sequences in the sample encode the same CDR3. The chain links TRBV5-4 to TRBJ2-2; D is ambiguous. Germline assignment: CDR1 SGHNT and CDR2 YYREEE (reference sequence). The V end lost 2 bases, the J end lost 10 bases, and 12 bases lay between the germline ends. The length of the CDR3 is 13 residues. DNA of the CDR3: TGTGCCAGCAGCTTCGCTGACTTGGAGGAGCTGTTTTTT. Encoded protein: CASSFADLEELFF.

This clone has just a few counts. The V and J genes are TRBV14 and TRBJ1-2; 8 nucleotides align to TRBD1. This CDR3 comprises 12 residues. V gave up 2 bases and J gave up 13 bases; unmatched junction bases: 6. Germline values: CDR1 SGHDN, CDR2 FVKESK. The CDR3 reads CASSQLRGHGTF. The CDR3 DNA sequence: TGTGCCAGCAGCCAACTCAGGGGGCACGGCACCTTC.

This clone appeared a few times. The rearrangement joins TRBV18 to TRBJ2-3; 10 nucleotides align to TRBD1. The V gene's germline CDR1 is KGHSH and CDR2 LQKENI. J gave up 5 bases and V 0 bases, and 11 bases lay outside the gene matches. This CDR3 region has 18 residues. CDR3 sequence (DNA): TGTGCCAGCTCACCACCTTTCGGGGACAGGGGAGCCCAAGATACGCAGTATTTT. Protein sequence: CASSPPFGDRGAQDTQYF.

This clone was observed a few times. CDR3 nucleotide sequence: TGTGCCAGCAGTCCCCGGGCACAGGGACTTGGCGAGCAGTACGTC. Translated: CASSPRAQGLGEQYV. This sequence joins TRBV27 and TRBJ2-7; D may correspond to TRBD1 or TRBD2 (6 bases each). Trimming stripped 5 bases from V and 6 bases from J, with 20 bases between. This CDR3 spans 15 amino acids. CDR1 is MNHEY, CDR2 SMNVEV, per germline (reference sequence).

The gene calls are TRBV2 and TRBJ1-2; D is ambiguous. V was clipped by 5 bases and J by 5 bases, with 18 bases between them. The CDR3 has 15 residues. Per germline, CDR1 SNHLY and CDR2 FYNNEI. The CDR3 sequence: CASSYTADLGYGYTF. CDR3 coding DNA: TGTGCCAGCAGTTATACAGCGGATTTAGGATATGGCTACACCTTC.

V usage is TRBV7-2 and J usage is TRBJ2-4; TRBD1 aligns across 7 bases. The CDR3 extends over 17 amino acids. After removal of 0 bases from V and 5 bases from J, the junction contained 10 bases not matched to a gene. CDR1 is SGHTA, CDR2 FQGNSA, per germline. This chain's CDR3 is CASSLAFNWDSENIQYF. The CDR3 DNA follows: TGTGCCAGCAGCTTAGCATTTAATTGGGACAGCGAAAACATTCAGTACTTC.

This clone was seen a handful of times. The rearrangement uses TRBV28 and TRBJ2-1; D is perhaps TRBD2 (6 bases). In germline, CDR1 is MDHEN, CDR2 SYDVKM. This CDR3 contains 12 residues. The V end lost 2 bases, the J end lost 12 bases, and 11 bases lay between the germline ends. The CDR3 protein is CASSLNIGGQFF. The CDR3 bases are TGTGCCAGCAGTTTAAATATCGGGGGGCAGTTCTTC.

This chain uses TRBV7-3 with TRBJ1-1; no definite D call. V was pared by 3 bases and J by 9 bases, with 14 bases between. This CDR3 comprises 13 residues. CDR1 and CDR2 from the germline V gene are SGHTA and FQGTGA. The CDR3 protein is CASSFSATVQAFF. The CDR3 nucleotides are TGTGCCAGCAGCTTTTCGGCAACAGTACAAGCTTTCTTT.

The CDR3: CASSLSGIGETQYF. Here the CDR3 DNA reads TGTGCCAGCAGCCTTAGCGGGATAGGAGAGACCCAGTACTTC. This sequence joins TRBV7-2 and TRBJ2-5; 8 positions match TRBD2. V dropped 5 bases and J dropped 4; count of bases not matched to a gene: 6. This CDR3 has 14 residues. CDR1 is SGHTA and CDR2 is FQGNSA in the germline V gene. Full variable domain (missing parts from reference TRBV7-2 and TRBJ2-5): GAGVSQSPSNKVTEKGKDVELRCDPISGHTALYWYRQSLGQGLEFLIYFQGNSAPDKSGLPSDRFSAERTGGSVSTLTIQRTQQEDSAVYLCASSLSGIGETQYFGPGTRLLVL.